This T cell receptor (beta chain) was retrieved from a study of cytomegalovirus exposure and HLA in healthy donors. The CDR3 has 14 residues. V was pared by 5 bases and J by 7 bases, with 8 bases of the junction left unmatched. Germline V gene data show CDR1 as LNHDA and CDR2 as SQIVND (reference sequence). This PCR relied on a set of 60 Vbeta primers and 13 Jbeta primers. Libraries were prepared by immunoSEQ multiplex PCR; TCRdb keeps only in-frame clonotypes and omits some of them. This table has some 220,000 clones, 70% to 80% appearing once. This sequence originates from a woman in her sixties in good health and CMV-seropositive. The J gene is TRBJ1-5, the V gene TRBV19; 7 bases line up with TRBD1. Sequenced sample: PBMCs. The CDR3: CASSLQGIRQPQHF. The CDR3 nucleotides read TGTGCCAGTAGTCTACAGGGGATCAGGCAGCCCCAGCATTTT.